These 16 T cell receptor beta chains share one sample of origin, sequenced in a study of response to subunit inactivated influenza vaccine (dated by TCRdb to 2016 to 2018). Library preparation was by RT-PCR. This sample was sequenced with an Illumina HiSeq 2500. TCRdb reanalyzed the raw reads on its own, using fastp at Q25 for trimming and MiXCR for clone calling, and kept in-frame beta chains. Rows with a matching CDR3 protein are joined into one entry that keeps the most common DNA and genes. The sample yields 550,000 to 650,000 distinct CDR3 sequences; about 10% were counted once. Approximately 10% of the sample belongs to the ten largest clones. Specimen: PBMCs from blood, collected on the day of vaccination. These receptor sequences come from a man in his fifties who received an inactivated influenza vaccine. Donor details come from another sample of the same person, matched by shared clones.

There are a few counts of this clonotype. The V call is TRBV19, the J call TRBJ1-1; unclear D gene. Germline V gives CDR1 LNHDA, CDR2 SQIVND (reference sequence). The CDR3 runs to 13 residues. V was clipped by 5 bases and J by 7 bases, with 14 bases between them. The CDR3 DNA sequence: TGTGCCAGTAGTCCCCACGGGGTCGGTGAAGCTTTCTTT. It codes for CASSPHGVGEAFF.

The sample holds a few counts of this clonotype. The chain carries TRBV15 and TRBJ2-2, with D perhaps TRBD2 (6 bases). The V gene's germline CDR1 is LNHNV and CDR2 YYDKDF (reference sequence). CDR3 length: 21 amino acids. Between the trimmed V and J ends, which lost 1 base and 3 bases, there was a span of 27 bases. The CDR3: CATSRGGVVPYRDRDTGELFF. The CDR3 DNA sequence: TGTGCCACCAGCAGAGGCGGGGTTGTTCCCTATAGGGACCGAGACACCGGGGAGCTGTTTTTT.

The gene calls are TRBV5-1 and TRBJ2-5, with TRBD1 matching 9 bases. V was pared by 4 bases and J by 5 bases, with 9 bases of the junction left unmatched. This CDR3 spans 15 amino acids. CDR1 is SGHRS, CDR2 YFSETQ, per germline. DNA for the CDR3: TGCGCCAGCAGCCCTCCAACAGGGGGCTTGGAGACCCAGTACTTC. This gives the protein CASSPPTGGLETQYF. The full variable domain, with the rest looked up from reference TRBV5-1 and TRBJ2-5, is KAGVTQTPRYLIKTRGQQVTLSCSPISGHRSVSWYQQTPGQGLQFLFEYFSETQRNKGNFPGRFSGRQFSNSRSEMNVSTLELGDSALYLCASSPPTGGLETQYFGPGTRLLVL.

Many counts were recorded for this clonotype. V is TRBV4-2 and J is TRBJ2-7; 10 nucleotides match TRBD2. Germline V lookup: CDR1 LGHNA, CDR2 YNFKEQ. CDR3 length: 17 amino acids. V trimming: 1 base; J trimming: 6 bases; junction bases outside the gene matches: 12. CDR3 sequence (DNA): TGTGCCAGCAGCCAAGTGGCTAGCGGGAGACGGGCCCTCGAGCAGTACTTC. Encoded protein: CASSQVASGRRALEQYF.

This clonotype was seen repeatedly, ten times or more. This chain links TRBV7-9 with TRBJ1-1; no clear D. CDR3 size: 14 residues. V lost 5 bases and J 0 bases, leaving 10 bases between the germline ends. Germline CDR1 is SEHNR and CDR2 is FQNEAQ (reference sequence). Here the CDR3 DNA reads TGTGCCAGCAGCCCGGATGGAGTGAACACTGAAGCTTTCTTT. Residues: CASSPDGVNTEAFF.

The CDR3: CASSPARNQPQHF. In DNA form, the CDR3 reads TGTGCCAGCTCCCCGGCAAGAAATCAGCCCCAGCATTTT. The chain employs TRBV18 and TRBJ1-5; D gene unclear. CDR1 and CDR2 from the germline V gene are KGHSH and LQKENI. The CDR3 extends over 13 amino acids. Trimming removed 6 bases from V and 4 bases from J, with 10 bases in between.

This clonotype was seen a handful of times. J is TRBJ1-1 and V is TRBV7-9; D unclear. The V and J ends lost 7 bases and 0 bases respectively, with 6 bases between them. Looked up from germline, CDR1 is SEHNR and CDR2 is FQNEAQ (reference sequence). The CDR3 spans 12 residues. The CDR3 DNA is TGTGCCAGCACCGTGATGAACACTGAAGCTTTCTTT. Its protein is CASTVMNTEAFF.

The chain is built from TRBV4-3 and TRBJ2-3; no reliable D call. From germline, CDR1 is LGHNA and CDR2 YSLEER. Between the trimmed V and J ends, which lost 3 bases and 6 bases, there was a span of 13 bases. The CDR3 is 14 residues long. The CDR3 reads CASSQESRKDTQYF. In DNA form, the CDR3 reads TGCGCCAGCAGCCAGGAAAGTAGGAAGGATACGCAGTATTTT.

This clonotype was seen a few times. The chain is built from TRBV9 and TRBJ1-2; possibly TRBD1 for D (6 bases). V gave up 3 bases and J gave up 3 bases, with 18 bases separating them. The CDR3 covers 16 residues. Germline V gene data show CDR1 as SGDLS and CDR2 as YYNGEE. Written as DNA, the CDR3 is TGTGCCAGCAGCGGAGCAGGGGCCGGGGGGCACTATGGCTACACCTTC. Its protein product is CASSGAGAGGHYGYTF.

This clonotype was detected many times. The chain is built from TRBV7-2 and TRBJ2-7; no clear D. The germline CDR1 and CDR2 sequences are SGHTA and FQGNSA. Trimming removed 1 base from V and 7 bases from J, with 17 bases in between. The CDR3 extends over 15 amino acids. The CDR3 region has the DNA TGTGCCAGCAGCTTAGGGGTTGGATCTTTAGGAGAGCAGTACTTC. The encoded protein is CASSLGVGSLGEQYF. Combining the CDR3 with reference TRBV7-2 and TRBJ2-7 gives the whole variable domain GAGVSQSPSNKVTEKGKDVELRCDPISGHTALYWYRQSLGQGLEFLIYFQGNSAPDKSGLPSDRFSAERTGGSVSTLTIQRTQQEDSAVYLCASSLGVGSLGEQYFGPGTRLTVT.

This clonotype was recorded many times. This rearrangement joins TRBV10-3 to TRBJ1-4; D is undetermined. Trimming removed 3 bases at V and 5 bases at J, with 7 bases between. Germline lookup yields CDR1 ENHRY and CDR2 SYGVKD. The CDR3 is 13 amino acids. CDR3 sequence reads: CAISERENEKLFF. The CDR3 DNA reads TGTGCCATCAGTGAACGGGAAAATGAAAAACTGTTTTTT.

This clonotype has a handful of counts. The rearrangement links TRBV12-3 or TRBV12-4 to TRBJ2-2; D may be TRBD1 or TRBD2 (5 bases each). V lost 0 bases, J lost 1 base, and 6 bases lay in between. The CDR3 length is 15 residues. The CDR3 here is CASSLAGVNTGELFF. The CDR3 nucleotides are TGTGCCAGCAGTTTAGCGGGGGTGAACACCGGGGAGCTGTTTTTT.

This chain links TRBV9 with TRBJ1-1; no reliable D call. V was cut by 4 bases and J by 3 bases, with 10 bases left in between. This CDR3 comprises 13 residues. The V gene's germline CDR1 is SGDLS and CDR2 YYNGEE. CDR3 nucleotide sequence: TGTGCCAGCAGCACCACGGCGGACACTGAAGCTTTCTTT. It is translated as CASSTTADTEAFF.

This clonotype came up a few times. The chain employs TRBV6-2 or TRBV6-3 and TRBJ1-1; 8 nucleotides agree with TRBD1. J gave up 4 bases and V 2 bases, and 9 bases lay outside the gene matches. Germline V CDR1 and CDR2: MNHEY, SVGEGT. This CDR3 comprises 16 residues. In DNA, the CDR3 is TGTGCCAGCAGTTACGGCCAGGGGGCGCGGGGCACTGAAGCTTTCTTT. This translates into CASSYGQGARGTEAFF.

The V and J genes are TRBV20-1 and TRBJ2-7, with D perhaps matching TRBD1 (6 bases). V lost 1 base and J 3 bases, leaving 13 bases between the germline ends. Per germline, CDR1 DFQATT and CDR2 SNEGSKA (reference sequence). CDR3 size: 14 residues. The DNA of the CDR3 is TGCAGTGCTAGAGGGACAGTTAACTTCTACGAGCAGTACTTC. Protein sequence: CSARGTVNFYEQYF.

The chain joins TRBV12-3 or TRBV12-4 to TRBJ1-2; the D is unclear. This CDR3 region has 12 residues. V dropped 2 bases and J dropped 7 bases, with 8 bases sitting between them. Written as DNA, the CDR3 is TGTGCCAGCAGTTTACTGAACACTGGCTACACCTTC. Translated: CASSLLNTGYTF.